This T cell receptor beta chain was found in a study of blood T cell repertoires in COVID-19. The CDR3 sequence is 14 residues long. J was trimmed by 4 bases and V by 5 bases; bases with no gene match: 6. Germline CDR1 SGHTA, CDR2 FQGTGA. Generated by immunoSEQ multiplex PCR, the TCRdb table keeps only in-frame clones and is missing some. The top ten clones hold over 15% of a sample with about 130,000 clones, roughly 80% of them seen once. The chain carries TRBV7-3 and TRBJ2-3, with 7 nucleotides matching TRBD2. The TCR sequence derives from a man aged 25-45 years who had recovered from COVID-19. Input material: PBMCs or T cells enriched from blood (not recorded which). CDR3 in amino acids: CASSPGLGADTQYF. The CDR3 DNA is TGTGCCAGCAGCCCAGGACTAGGGGCAGATACGCAGTATTTT.